The clone carrying this T cell receptor (beta chain) was counted ten times or more. The antigen is not known. The sample originates from a study of T cell repertoires in cytomegalovirus infection. On the study more broadly: It can be stated that public TCR beta signatures indicated CMV infection as well as a matching HLA type.

V lost 4 bases and J 6 bases, leaving 14 bases between the germline ends. Germline loops: CDR1 SGHKS, CDR2 YYEKEE (reference sequence). This CDR3 comprises 15 residues. TCRdb itself ran the reads through MiXCR, one entry per CDR3 protein. The table includes approximately 140,000 distinct CDR3 sequences, almost 9% detected once. Notes on the study in general: The cumulative frequency of public TCR beta families distinguished individuals who carried CMV together with the relevant HLA.

V is TRBV5-5 and J is TRBJ1-6, with D perhaps matching TRBD1 (6 bases). The source material was PBMCs. The TCR comes from a human donor in good health (CMV status not recorded). Some clones in this sample may be carry-over from other donors' samples. The CDR3: CASSPLGQSNSPLHF. CDR3 DNA sequence: TGTGCCAGCAGCCCCTTAGGACAGTCTAATTCACCCCTCCACTTT. The variable domain in full, completed from reference TRBV5-5 and TRBJ1-6, reads DAGVTQSPTHLIKTRGQQVTLRCSPISGHKSVSWYQQVLGQGPQFIFQYYEKEERGRGNFPDRFSARQFPNYSSELNVNALLLGDSALYLCASSPLGQSNSPLHFGNGTRLTVT.